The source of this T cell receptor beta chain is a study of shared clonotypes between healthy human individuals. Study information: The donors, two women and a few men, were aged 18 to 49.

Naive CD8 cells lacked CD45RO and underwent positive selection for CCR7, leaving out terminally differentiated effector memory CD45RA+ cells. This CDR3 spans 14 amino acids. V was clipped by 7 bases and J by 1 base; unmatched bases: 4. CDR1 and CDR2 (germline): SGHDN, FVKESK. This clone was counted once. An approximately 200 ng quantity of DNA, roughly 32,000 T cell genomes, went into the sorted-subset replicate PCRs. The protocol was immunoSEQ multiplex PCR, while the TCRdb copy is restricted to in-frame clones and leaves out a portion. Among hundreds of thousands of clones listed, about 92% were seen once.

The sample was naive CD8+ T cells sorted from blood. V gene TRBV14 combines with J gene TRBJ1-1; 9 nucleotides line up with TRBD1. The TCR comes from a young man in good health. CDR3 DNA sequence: TGTGCCAGCAAATCGACAGGGGGGAACACTGAAGCTTTCTTT. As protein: CASKSTGGNTEAFF.